Listed below are T cell receptor beta chains from one sample, sequenced in a study of PD-1 blockade in classical Hodgkin lymphoma. TCRdb's copy holds only in-frame clones and misses some; the assay was immunoSEQ multiplex PCR. The top ten clones hold over 2.5% of a sample with some 31,000 clones, approximately 74% of them seen once. The sequenced sample was peripheral blood mononuclear cells (PBMCs), obtained before the second cycle of nivolumab. These receptors were taken from a human donor with classical Hodgkin lymphoma. The CDR3 runs from the conserved cysteine through the conserved F or W. A D gene is named only where the DNA matches it firmly. The listing skips clone size in some rows; elsewhere it reads once, few, many or a size class.

few	TRBV27	-	TRBJ1-1	CASATGWFQNTEAFF	TGTGCCAGTGCTACAGGGTGGTTTCAGAACACTGAAGCTTTCTTT
-	TRBV11-2	TRBD2	TRBJ2-3	CASSLGSAGGDTQYF	TGTGCCAGCAGCTTGGGGTCCGCGGGGGGAGATACGCAGTATTTT
once	TRBV5-6	-	TRBJ2-7	CANSLGANFDEQYF	TGTGCCAACAGCTTGGGCGCCAATTTCGACGAGCAGTACTTC
few	TRBV21-1	-	TRBJ1-1	CASPLGMNTEAFF	TGTGCCAGCCCGCTTGGGATGAACACTGAAGCTTTCTTT
-	TRBV7-6	-	TRBJ1-1	CASSHGQTTEAFF	TGTGCCAGCAGCCACGGACAGACTACTGAAGCTTTCTTT
-	TRBV19	TRBD1	TRBJ1-6	CASGTANSPLHF	TGTGCCAGCGGGACAGCAAATTCACCCCTCCACTTT
-	TRBV28	-	TRBJ2-1	CASSLGGAIEQFF	TGTGCCAGCAGTTTAGGGGGGGCGATTGAGCAGTTCTTC
-	TRBV10-3	-	TRBJ2-7	CASEGERYEQYF	TGTGCCTCAGAGGGGGAGCGCTACGAGCAGTACTTC
-	TRBV2	-	TRBJ2-3	CASSEAKRTTDTQYF	TGTGCCAGCAGTGAAGCGAAGCGGACCACAGATACGCAGTATTTT
-	TRBV28	-	TRBJ2-7	CATHPSGGSYEQYF	TGTGCCACACACCCCTCCGGGGGCTCCTACGAGCAGTACTTC
-	TRBV5-4	-	TRBJ1-3	CASSLGPGRNTIYF	TGTGCCAGCAGCTTGGGACCGGGTCGGAACACCATATATTTT
-	TRBV28	TRBD1	TRBJ1-2	CASSTQGTNYGYTF	TGTGCCAGCAGCACACAGGGGACTAACTATGGCTACACCTTC
medium-sized	TRBV7-6	TRBD2	TRBJ2-2	CASSLVAGGHTGELFF	TGTGCCAGCAGCTTGGTTGCGGGGGGACACACCGGGGAGCTGTTTTTT
once	TRBV7-2	-	TRBJ2-7	CASSPQRGYEQYF	TGTGCCAGCAGCCCCCAGCGTGGGTACGAGCAGTACTTC
-	TRBV4-1	-	TRBJ2-7	CASSHAVGGEQYF	TGCGCCAGCAGCCATGCAGTGGGTGGCGAGCAGTACTTC
few	TRBV6-1	-	TRBJ1-2	CASSPFGRDYGYTF	TGTGCCAGCAGTCCCTTTGGACGCGACTATGGCTACACCTTC
-	TRBV19	TRBD1	TRBJ2-7	CASSRDSSYEQYF	TGTGCCAGTAGTAGGGACAGCTCCTACGAGCAGTACTTC
few	TRBV4-1	TRBD1	TRBJ1-6	CASSQVGPQGGSPLHF	TGCGCCAGCAGCCAAGTCGGCCCCCAGGGGGGATCACCCCTCCACTTT
-	TRBV25-1	-	TRBJ2-3	CASSDGQLTDTQYF	TGTGCCAGCAGCGACGGACAGCTAACAGATACGCAGTATTTT
-	TRBV13	TRBD2	TRBJ2-7	CASSSTGGPSYEQYF	TGTGCCAGCAGCTCGACGGGGGGACCGTCCTACGAGCAGTACTTC
large	TRBV27	-	TRBJ1-5	CASSPDATTLEQPQHF	TGTGCCAGCAGTCCAGATGCCACGACATTGGAGCAGCCCCAGCATTTT
-	TRBV5-6	-	TRBJ2-2	CASTGTVNTGELFF	TGTGCCAGCACAGGGACCGTGAACACCGGGGAGCTGTTTTTT
-	TRBV30	-	TRBJ1-4	CAWGPGQATNEKLFF	TGTGCCTGGGGCCCGGGACAAGCAACTAATGAAAAACTGTTTTTT
-	TRBV19	-	TRBJ2-7	CASSIDQEAYEQYF	TGTGCCAGTAGTATAGATCAGGAGGCCTACGAGCAGTACTTC
-	TRBV19	-	TRBJ1-6	CASSIWESSYNSPLHF	TGTGCCAGTAGTATTTGGGAGAGCTCCTATAATTCACCCCTCCACTTT
once	TRBV7-2	-	TRBJ2-2	CASSLDGAGNTGELFF	TGTGCCAGCAGCTTAGACGGTGCGGGTAACACCGGGGAGCTGTTTTTT
-	TRBV6-6	-	TRBJ2-2	CASSPQGGGELFF	TGTGCCAGCAGCCCTCAGGGGGGTGGGGAGCTGTTTTTT
few	TRBV4-1	-	TRBJ2-2	CASSGGDNTGELFF	TGCGCCAGCAGCGGCGGGGATAACACCGGGGAGCTGTTTTTT
-	TRBV7-2	TRBD1	TRBJ1-3	CASSSWTGTGNTIYF	TGTGCCAGCAGCTCGTGGACAGGGACTGGAAACACCATATATTTT
-	TRBV7-9	-	TRBJ2-5	CASSSYTGGETQYF	TGTGCCAGCAGCTCTTATACAGGAGGGGAGACCCAGTACTTC
-	TRBV28	-	TRBJ2-7	CASTHSREQYF	TGTGCCAGCACCCACAGTCGGGAGCAGTACTTC
-	TRBV7-9	-	TRBJ1-1	CASSLLSGAGTEAFF	TGTGCCAGCAGCTTATTGTCGGGGGCAGGCACTGAAGCTTTCTTT
-	TRBV9	TRBD2	TRBJ2-1	CASSVGSAGGGNEQFF	TGTGCCAGCAGCGTAGGTTCAGCGGGGGGCGGGAATGAGCAGTTCTTC
-	TRBV2	-	TRBJ2-1	CASSEAGLYNEQFF	TGTGCCAGCAGTGAAGCGGGACTCTACAATGAGCAGTTCTTC
-	TRBV2	-	TRBJ1-5	CASSPWDGAQHF	TGTGCCAGCAGTCCTTGGGACGGGGCCCAGCATTTT
-	TRBV4-3	-	TRBJ2-1	CASSQDFTGSFYNEQFF	TGCGCCAGCAGCCAAGATTTTACAGGGAGCTTCTACAATGAGCAGTTCTTC
-	TRBV28	-	TRBJ1-2	CASSSRASFRGYTF	TGTGCCAGCAGTTCCCGGGCCAGCTTTAGAGGCTACACCTTC
-	TRBV13	-	TRBJ1-6	CASSSRRLSSNSPLHF	TGTGCCAGCAGCTCCAGACGGTTGTCGAGTAATTCACCCCTCCACTTT
-	TRBV7-9	TRBD1	TRBJ2-7	CASERDRGYEQYF	TGTGCCAGCGAGAGGGACAGGGGCTACGAGCAGTACTTC
-	TRBV9	TRBD1	TRBJ2-1	CASSNYDRGNEQFF	TGTGCCAGCAGTAATTACGACAGGGGCAATGAGCAGTTCTTC
medium-sized	TRBV2	-	TRBJ1-1	CASREGSYTEAFF	TGTGCCAGCAGGGAGGGTTCGTACACTGAAGCTTTCTTT
few	TRBV6-5	-	TRBJ1-2	CASSYPGSYGYTF	TGTGCCAGCAGTTACCCAGGGAGCTATGGCTACACCTTC
-	TRBV7-6	-	TRBJ1-5	CASSLRGFDQPQHF	TGTGCCAGCAGCTTAAGGGGTTTTGATCAGCCCCAGCATTTT
-	TRBV10-3	-	TRBJ1-2	CASTFVQGSRNGYTF	TGTGCCTCGACCTTTGTCCAGGGTTCGAGGAATGGCTACACCTTC
few	TRBV28	-	TRBJ2-5	CASSLEGWETQYF	TGTGCCAGCAGTTTAGAGGGGTGGGAGACCCAGTACTTC
-	TRBV9	-	TRBJ2-1	CASSVGPGKNEQFF	TGTGCCAGCAGCGTAGGGCCAGGGAAGAATGAGCAGTTCTTC
few	TRBV13	-	TRBJ2-5	CASSLRGYQETQYF	TGTGCCAGCAGCTTAAGGGGGTACCAAGAGACCCAGTACTTC
few	TRBV7-9	-	TRBJ1-2	CASSTQANYYGYTF	TGTGCCAGCAGCACACAGGCAAACTACTATGGCTACACCTTC
-	TRBV5-5	TRBD1	TRBJ2-7	CASSRPGQAYEQYF	TGTGCCAGCAGCCGGCCGGGACAGGCTTACGAGCAGTACTTC
once	TRBV7-2	TRBD1	TRBJ2-3	CASSFYGQGTDTQYF	TGTGCCAGCAGCTTCTATGGACAGGGGACAGATACGCAGTATTTT
few	TRBV10-2	-	TRBJ2-3	CASSDPPDTQYF	TGCGCCAGCAGTGACCCCCCAGATACGCAGTATTTT
once	TRBV9	-	TRBJ2-1	CASSAYFNEQFF	TGTGCCAGCAGCGCCTACTTTAATGAGCAGTTCTTC
-	TRBV7-6	-	TRBJ1-1	CASSLEDSPQAFF	TGTGCCAGCAGCTTAGAGGACAGCCCGCAAGCTTTCTTT